This T cell receptor beta chain was sequenced in a study of OX40 agonist ivuxolimab in advanced cancers. Assay: immunoSEQ multiplex PCR; the TCRdb copy retains only in-frame clones and omits some. The sample carries 70,000 to 95,000 clones, about 82% recorded once. The V end lost 7 bases, the J end lost 4 bases, and 19 bases lay between the germline ends. The CDR3 has 15 residues. From germline, CDR1 is MNHNS and CDR2 SASEGT. This rearrangement joins TRBV6-1 to TRBJ1-2; the D is unclear. Sequenced material: CD4+ or CD8+ T cells sorted from blood, taken in a trial of the OX40 agonist ivuxolimab. The sequence was obtained from an adult with an advanced solid tumor such as melanoma, head and neck, liver or kidney cancer. The CDR3 DNA reads as TGTGCCAGCACCGTTAGAGTACCGGCGGGCTATGGCTACACCTTC. Protein: CASTVRVPAGYGYTF.